Listed below are T cell receptor beta chains from one sample, sequenced in a study of control samples from healthy donors and cancer patients. Data came from immunoSEQ multiplex PCR; TCRdb stores just in-frame clones and leaves some out. The sample includes some 170,000 clones, around 94% of them seen just once. Sequencing was performed on PBMCs. The receptors here all came from a man aged 55-75 years with colorectal cancer. Both conserved end residues are part of each CDR3. The D gene is left open where the match is weak. Rows give clone size only sometimes, using once, few, many, or a class for an expanded clone.

D gene: -
V gene: TRBV15
clone size: -
J gene: TRBJ2-7
CDR3 DNA: TGTGCCACCAGCAGGGACAGCTCCTACGAGCAGTACTTC
CDR3 protein: CATSRDSSYEQYF

D gene: TRBD2
V gene: TRBV20-1
clone size: -
J gene: TRBJ2-1
CDR3 DNA: TGCAGTGCTAGTGAGGCTAGCGGGGGGGGTGGCGGTGAGCAGTTCTTC
CDR3 protein: CSASEASGGGGGEQFF

D gene: -
V gene: TRBV7-9
clone size: few
J gene: TRBJ1-1
CDR3 DNA: TGTGCCAGCAGCGCGGACAGCCTGGGCACTGAAGCTTTCTTT
CDR3 protein: CASSADSLGTEAFF

D gene: -
V gene: TRBV5-1
clone size: -
J gene: TRBJ2-7
CDR3 DNA: TGCGCCAGCAGCTTGGGAGGAGAGCAGTACTTC
CDR3 protein: CASSLGGEQYF

D gene: -
V gene: TRBV2
clone size: -
J gene: TRBJ2-7
CDR3 DNA: TGTGCCAGCAGGACAGGCTCCAGCCCCTACGAGCAGTACTTC
CDR3 protein: CASRTGSSPYEQYF

D gene: TRBD1
V gene: TRBV4-3
clone size: once
J gene: TRBJ1-2
CDR3 DNA: TGCGCCAGCAGCCATCCTCAGGGGGCTGGCTACACCTTC
CDR3 protein: CASSHPQGAGYTF

D gene: TRBD2
V gene: TRBV5-1
clone size: -
J gene: TRBJ2-5
CDR3 DNA: TGCGCCAGCAGCTTGGGCTACTTAGCGGGGCAAGAGACCCAGTACTTC
CDR3 protein: CASSLGYLAGQETQYF

D gene: -
V gene: TRBV9
clone size: -
J gene: TRBJ2-7
CDR3 DNA: TGTGCCAGCAGCGTAGATGGGGGCTCCTACGAGCAGTACTTC
CDR3 protein: CASSVDGGSYEQYF

D gene: -
V gene: TRBV5-1
clone size: -
J gene: TRBJ2-2
CDR3 DNA: TGCGCCAGCAGCTTGGTCCGGGGGCGAAACACCGGGGAGCTGTTTTTT
CDR3 protein: CASSLVRGRNTGELFF

D gene: TRBD1
V gene: TRBV6-5
clone size: -
J gene: TRBJ1-6
CDR3 DNA: TGTGCCAGCAGCCCCGGGACAGGGGAATCACCCCTCCACTTT
CDR3 protein: CASSPGTGESPLHF

D gene: TRBD2
V gene: TRBV29-1
clone size: -
J gene: TRBJ2-3
CDR3 DNA: TGCAGCGCATGGGTAAGGGTAGCGGGGGTCACAGATACGCAGTATTTT
CDR3 protein: CSAWVRVAGVTDTQYF

D gene: -
V gene: TRBV3-1/TRBV3-2
clone size: -
J gene: TRBJ1-5
CDR3 DNA: TGTGCCAGCAGCCCGTCTTGGGGCGGGGACAATCAGCCCCAGCATTTT
CDR3 protein: CASSPSWGGDNQPQHF

D gene: -
V gene: TRBV3-1/TRBV3-2
clone size: -
J gene: TRBJ1-1
CDR3 DNA: TGTGCCAGCAGCCAAGATTGGTCGGGGAGAAACACTGAAGCTTTCTTT
CDR3 protein: CASSQDWSGRNTEAFF

D gene: -
V gene: TRBV15
clone size: -
J gene: TRBJ2-1
CDR3 DNA: TGTGCCACCCGGCGACCCCCCTACAATGAGCAGTTCTTC
CDR3 protein: CATRRPPYNEQFF

D gene: -
V gene: TRBV6-1
clone size: -
J gene: TRBJ2-3
CDR3 DNA: TGTGCCAGCAGTGCTTCTCCATCCGGGGCTGGAGGGGCAGATACGCAGTATTTT
CDR3 protein: CASSASPSGAGGADTQYF

D gene: -
V gene: TRBV5-1
clone size: -
J gene: TRBJ2-3
CDR3 DNA: TGCGCCAGCAGCTTGGCCGGTATAGATACGCAGTATTTT
CDR3 protein: CASSLAGIDTQYF